The 18 T cell receptor beta chains below all came from one sample that was sequenced in a study of T-cell reconstitution after alpha-beta-depleted transplantation in children. Unique molecular identifiers were built into the TCRbeta library. TCRdb ran MiXCR on the PCR reads and lists one entry per CDR3 protein. The table shows about 110,000 distinct CDR3 sequences, with about 9.3% occurring only once. Here the sequenced sample was PBMCs from the stem cell graft donor, taken from the stem cell graft. Source of these receptors: a human donor who donated a stem cell graft to a child with acute lymphoblastic leukemia.

The table lists this clonotype with many counts. The V and J genes are TRBV29-1 and TRBJ2-7; 7 bases agree with TRBD1. Germline-derived CDR1 and CDR2 are SQVTM and ANQGSEA. This CDR3 spans 12 amino acids. The V and J ends lost 3 bases and 7 bases, in that order; junction bases with no gene match: 6. CDR3 coding DNA: TGCAGCGTTGATAAGGGGGCTGGGGAGCAGTACTTC. It specifies CSVDKGAGEQYF.

This clonotype was detected many times. The rearrangement links TRBV18 to TRBJ2-3; D is perhaps TRBD2 (6 bases). This CDR3 spans 13 amino acids. Germline V gives CDR1 KGHSH, CDR2 LQKENI. Trimming removed 2 bases at V and 4 bases at J, with 7 bases between. The CDR3 protein is CASSPGRPDTQYF. The CDR3 nucleotides read TGTGCCAGCTCACCAGGGAGGCCAGATACGCAGTATTTT.

This clonotype was recorded at least ten times. This chain links TRBV5-6 with TRBJ2-7, with TRBD2 matching 8 bases. Germline V gene data show CDR1 as SGHDT and CDR2 as YYEEEE. The junction had 10 bases not matched to a gene; V was cut back by 4 bases and J by 4 bases. This CDR3 is built from 15 residues. The CDR3 is CASSLWTSRDYEQYF. The CDR3 nucleotides are TGTGCCAGCAGCCTCTGGACTAGCAGGGATTACGAGCAGTACTTC.

This clonotype was counted ten times or more. The CDR3 nucleotides are TGTGCCATCAGTGAGTCTGGAAGGGGACAAGAGACCCAGTACTTC. Protein product: CAISESGRGQETQYF. This chain connects TRBV10-3 to TRBJ2-5; D might be TRBD1 (5 bases). The V and J ends lost 0 bases and 2 bases respectively, with 10 bases between them. The CDR3 sequence is 15 residues long. Germline CDR1 is ENHRY and CDR2 is SYGVKD.

This clonotype was seen ten or more times. The chain employs TRBV7-9 and TRBJ2-5; D not certain. Looked up from germline, CDR1 is SEHNR and CDR2 is FQNEAQ (reference sequence). This CDR3 region has 16 residues. The germline V and J ends were trimmed by 3 bases and 2 bases, with 16 bases remaining between them. CDR3 residues: CASSFLAVHLQETQYF. The CDR3 DNA reads as TGTGCCAGCAGCTTCTTGGCAGTACATTTACAAGAGACCCAGTACTTC.

The table lists this clonotype with many counts. V usage is TRBV20-1 and J usage is TRBJ2-7, with 9 bases fitting TRBD1. Unmatched junction bases numbered 5, after V lost 2 bases and J lost 3 bases. Germline loops: CDR1 DFQATT, CDR2 SNEGSKA (reference sequence). CDR3 length: 14 residues. The CDR3 nucleotides read TGCAGTGCTAGACCCGGGACAGGGATCTACGAGCAGTACTTC. Residues: CSARPGTGIYEQYF.

The table lists this clonotype with many counts. The V gene is TRBV20-1, the J gene TRBJ2-7; D is possibly TRBD1 or TRBD2 (5 bases each). Germline values: CDR1 DFQATT, CDR2 SNEGSKA (reference sequence). CDR3 size: 15 residues. V dropped 0 bases and J dropped 3 bases, with 15 bases sitting between them. The CDR3, as DNA: TGCAGTGCTAGAGATCACGGTTGGGGGAGCTACGAGCAGTACTTC. The encoded protein is CSARDHGWGSYEQYF.

This clonotype was seen repeatedly, ten times or more. V and J are TRBV7-2 and TRBJ2-1, with D perhaps TRBD2 (5 bases). This CDR3 region has 16 residues. Looked up from germline, CDR1 is SGHTA and CDR2 is FQGNSA. Trimming removed 6 bases at V and 0 bases at J, with 15 bases between. The CDR3 region is CASRNPVGSSYNEQFF. CDR3 in DNA: TGTGCCAGCAGAAACCCGGTGGGGAGCTCCTACAATGAGCAGTTCTTC.

The sample holds many counts of this clonotype. The chain recombines TRBV15 with TRBJ2-3; D possibly corresponds to TRBD1 (6 bases). Germline CDR1 is LNHNV and CDR2 is YYDKDF (reference sequence). The CDR3 contains 14 residues. Trimming removed 2 bases at V and 3 bases at J, with 9 bases between. The CDR3 here is CATSRLGQTDTQYF. The CDR3 DNA follows: TGTGCCACCAGCAGACTAGGACAGACAGATACGCAGTATTTT.

This clonotype was counted many times. This chain joins TRBV18 and TRBJ2-2; possibly TRBD2 for D (7 bases). The length of the CDR3 is 16 residues. The ends were cut back, 3 bases at V and 5 bases at J, with 16 bases in the middle. CDR1 is KGHSH, CDR2 LQKENI, per germline. The CDR3 loop is CASSPLLAGATGELFF. The CDR3 DNA reads as TGTGCCAGCTCACCTCTCTTGGCGGGGGCAACCGGGGAGCTGTTTTTT.

This clonotype was seen repeatedly, ten times or more. V usage is TRBV7-3 and J usage is TRBJ2-5; TRBD1 agrees at 7 bases. Trimming at V came to 3 bases and at J to 5 bases, leaving 3 bases not matched to a gene. Germline assignment: CDR1 SGHTA and CDR2 FQGTGA. CDR3 length: 13 amino acids. The CDR3 is CASSFDRVETQYF. As DNA, the CDR3 is TGTGCCAGCAGCTTCGACAGGGTGGAGACCCAGTACTTC.

This clonotype showed up many times. This chain connects TRBV12-3 or TRBV12-4 to TRBJ2-5; D is undetermined. V lost 5 bases and J 0 bases, leaving 4 bases between the germline ends. The length of the CDR3 is 12 residues. The CDR3 DNA sequence: TGTGCCAGCAGTCCTAACCAAGAGACCCAGTACTTC. It codes for CASSPNQETQYF.

There are many counts of this clonotype. The V call is TRBV4-3, the J call TRBJ2-2; maybe TRBD1 (6 bases). CDR3 size: 16 residues. V lost 3 bases and J 5 bases, leaving 16 bases between the germline ends. Germline values: CDR1 LGHNA, CDR2 YSLEER. CDR3 coding DNA: TGCGCCAGCAGCCAGGGGACAATTGATAGTACCGGGGAGCTGTTTTTT. Its protein product is CASSQGTIDSTGELFF.

Judged by abundance, this clonotype is medium-sized. The V gene is TRBV27, the J gene TRBJ2-3; D perhaps matches TRBD1 (5 bases). V was pared by 7 bases and J by 0 bases, with 17 bases between. From germline, CDR1 is MNHEY and CDR2 SMNVEV (reference sequence). The CDR3 is 16 amino acids. CDR3 sequence: CASTTFRQSSTDTQYF. Here the CDR3 DNA reads TGTGCCAGCACCACTTTTCGACAGTCTAGCACAGATACGCAGTATTTT.

V and J are TRBV7-2 and TRBJ2-3; 8 positions agree with TRBD2. There are 15 residues in the CDR3. Unmatched junction bases numbered 5, after V lost 1 base and J lost 5 bases. Germline CDR1 and CDR2: SGHTA and FQGNSA. The CDR3 protein is CASSLVRGGVDTQYF. In nucleotides, the CDR3 is TGTGCCAGCAGCTTAGTCCGGGGGGGCGTAGATACGCAGTATTTT.

The genes are TRBV18 and TRBJ2-1; 8 bases map to TRBD1. The CDR3 totals 15 residues. The germline V gene has CDR1 KGHSH and CDR2 LQKENI. V shed 2 bases and J 6 bases; nucleotides not matched to a gene: 6. The CDR3 region is CASSPGQGKANEQFF. The CDR3 bases are TGTGCCAGCTCACCAGGACAGGGTAAGGCCAATGAGCAGTTCTTC.

At least ten counts were recorded for this clonotype. The rearrangement links TRBV10-3 to TRBJ1-2; 8 positions match TRBD1. The CDR3 is made up of 14 amino acids. From germline, CDR1 is ENHRY and CDR2 SYGVKD. Losses at the gene ends were 10 bases for V and 2 bases for J; bases not matched to a gene: 9. CDR3 residues: CATRERQGNYGYTF. CDR3 sequence (DNA): TGTGCCACCCGAGAAAGACAGGGGAACTATGGCTACACCTTC.

This clonotype was seen at least ten times. The rearrangement joins TRBV10-3 to TRBJ2-2, with D maybe TRBD1 (6 bases). Trimming pared 0 bases from V and 5 bases from J, leaving 13 bases between. In germline, CDR1 is ENHRY, CDR2 SYGVKD. The CDR3 length is 16 residues. The CDR3 loop is CAISESAQGRTGELFF. CDR3 bases: TGTGCCATCAGTGAGTCAGCGCAGGGGCGGACCGGGGAGCTGTTTTTT.